Shown below are 27 T cell receptor beta chains from a single sample sequenced in a study of OX40 agonist ivuxolimab in advanced cancers. Using immunoSEQ multiplex PCR, the repertoire was profiled, and TCRdb retains in-frame clones only, with some absent. The table lists fewer than 65,000 clones, around 79% of them singletons. This sample comprised CD4+ or CD8+ T cells sorted from blood, obtained in a trial of the OX40 agonist ivuxolimab. The receptors come from an adult with an advanced solid tumor such as melanoma, head and neck, liver or kidney cancer.

The chain has TRBV28 and TRBJ1-1, with unresolved D. Germline CDR1 reads MDHEN; CDR2 reads SYDVKM. V was shortened by 3 bases and J by 3 bases, with 5 bases between the two germline ends. The CDR3 extends over 12 amino acids. The DNA for the CDR3 is TGTGCCAGCAGTTTGGGGTACACTGAAGCTTTCTTT. It is translated as CASSLGYTEAFF. The full variable domain, rest sourced from reference TRBV28 and TRBJ1-1, is DVKVTQSSRYLVKRTGEKVFLECVQDMDHENMFWYRQDPGLGLRLIYFSYDVKMKEKGDIPEGYSVSREKKERFSLILESASTNQTSMYLCASSLGYTEAFFGQGTRLTVV.

V usage is TRBV7-3 and J usage is TRBJ2-3; tentative D call: TRBD2 (6 bases). V lost 3 bases, J lost 6 bases, and 19 bases lay in between. The CDR3 length is 16 residues. Per the germline V gene, CDR1 is SGHTA and CDR2 is FQGTGA. CDR3 in amino acids: CASSLAGLLGSDTQYF. The CDR3 DNA is TGTGCCAGCAGCTTGGCGGGACTGCTCGGTTCGGATACGCAGTATTTT. The whole variable domain, remainder taken from reference TRBV7-3 and TRBJ2-3, is GAGVSQTPSNKVTEKGKYVELRCDPISGHTALYWYRQSLGQGPEFLIYFQGTGAADDSGLPNDRFFAVRPEGSVSTLKIQRTERGDSAVYLCASSLAGLLGSDTQYFGPGTRLTVL.

This clone turned up a few times. This chain links TRBV28 with TRBJ1-1; D perhaps matches TRBD1 (5 bases). Germline V CDR1 and CDR2: MDHEN, SYDVKM. The CDR3 has 13 amino acids. Trimming pared 3 bases from V and 6 bases from J, leaving 11 bases between. CDR3 residues: CASSFVSGSEAFF. Here the CDR3 DNA reads TGTGCCAGCAGTTTTGTATCAGGGTCTGAAGCTTTCTTT. The whole variable domain, filled in from reference TRBV28 and TRBJ1-1, reads DVKVTQSSRYLVKRTGEKVFLECVQDMDHENMFWYRQDPGLGLRLIYFSYDVKMKEKGDIPEGYSVSREKKERFSLILESASTNQTSMYLCASSFVSGSEAFFGQGTRLTVV.

The chain links TRBV7-8 to TRBJ1-2; tentatively, D is TRBD1 (6 bases). Trimming pared 3 bases from V and 3 bases from J, leaving 14 bases between. The germline CDR1 and CDR2 sequences are SGHVS and FQNEAQ. The CDR3 extends over 15 amino acids. CDR3 bases: TGTGCCAGCAGCTTCCAAGGGGGATTCGACTATGGCTACACCTTC. Translation: CASSFQGGFDYGYTF.

A remark on this clone: Other nucleotide sequences from this sample produce the same CDR3. The J gene is TRBJ1-2, the V gene TRBV27; 8 nucleotides line up with TRBD1. Germline assignment: CDR1 MNHEY and CDR2 SMNVEV (reference sequence). There are 13 residues in the CDR3. Trimming cost V 6 bases and J 8 bases; bases outside gene matches: 8. CDR3 sequence (DNA): TGTGCCAGCAGCTTCGACAGGGGAGGAGGCTACACCTTC. The encoded protein is CASSFDRGGGYTF.

The rearrangement joins TRBV27 to TRBJ1-4, with D perhaps matching TRBD1 (5 bases). Trimming took 3 bases from V and 7 from J, leaving 15 bases between them. The germline CDR1 and CDR2 sequences are MNHEY and SMNVEV (reference sequence). This CDR3 has 15 residues. The DNA for the CDR3 is TGTGCCAGCAGTTTCTCCCCGGGGGGGGTTGAAAAACTGTTTTTT. It encodes CASSFSPGGVEKLFF.

V gene TRBV18 combines with J gene TRBJ2-3; D remains ambiguous. CDR3 length: 13 amino acids. CDR1 is KGHSH, CDR2 LQKENI, per germline. V lost 3 bases and J 1 base, leaving 5 bases between the germline ends. The CDR3 bases are TGTGCCAGCTCACCCGGTCGCACAGATACGCAGTATTTT. Amino acids: CASSPGRTDTQYF.

The chain employs TRBV9 and TRBJ2-3; D is possibly TRBD2 (5 bases). Germline V lookup: CDR1 SGDLS, CDR2 YYNGEE. V shed 4 bases and J shed 0 bases, with 12 bases lying between them. The CDR3 contains 15 residues. CDR3 coding DNA: TGTGCCAGCAGCACACCCCGGAGGAGCACAGATACGCAGTATTTT. The encoded protein is CASSTPRRSTDTQYF.

The rearrangement uses TRBV6-1 and TRBJ2-1; 9 bases fit TRBD1. Germline CDR1 reads MNHNS; CDR2 reads SASEGT. V gave up 5 bases and J gave up 7 bases; unmatched junction bases: 9. The CDR3 contains 15 residues. The CDR3 DNA sequence: TGTGCCAGCAGTCAAAACAGGGGGCGTTTGAATGAGCAGTTCTTC. Translated: CASSQNRGRLNEQFF.

The rearrangement joins TRBV27 to TRBJ1-1; D not resolved. CDR3 size: 13 residues. Germline lookup yields CDR1 MNHEY and CDR2 SMNVEV (reference sequence). Trimming pared 5 bases from V and 7 bases from J, leaving 14 bases between. The CDR3 protein is CASSRFYGIEAFF. CDR3 coding DNA: TGTGCCAGCAGTCGTTTTTACGGGATTGAAGCTTTCTTT.

This clone was recorded only once. The chain's CDR3 is CASSADRDLYTGELFF. The CDR3, as DNA: TGTGCCAGCAGCGCTGACCGGGACTTATATACCGGGGAGCTGTTTTTT. V is TRBV7-9 and J is TRBJ2-2; TRBD2 might be the D (6 bases). The CDR3 is 16 residues long. CDR1 and CDR2 (germline): SEHNR, FQNEAQ (reference sequence). With 5 bases removed from V and 5 bases from J, the gap between germline ends came to 18 bases.

This clone is labeled as medium-sized (0.01 to 0.1%). The V and J genes are TRBV7-9 and TRBJ1-4, with 10 bases lining up with TRBD1. This CDR3 region has 18 residues. Per the germline V gene, CDR1 is SEHNR and CDR2 is FQNEAQ (reference sequence). Unmatched junction bases numbered 18, after V lost 7 bases and J lost 7 bases. The CDR3 is CASTLGETGGPGGEKLFF. The CDR3, as DNA: TGTGCCAGCACCCTAGGAGAGACAGGGGGCCCGGGTGGTGAAAAACTGTTTTTT. Full variable domain (outside the CDR3, taken from reference TRBV7-9 and TRBJ1-4): DTGVSQNPRHKITKRGQNVTFRCDPISEHNRLYWYRQTLGQGPEFLTYFQNEAQLEKSRLLSDRFSAERPKGSFSTLEIQRTEQGDSAMYLCASTLGETGGPGGEKLFFGSGTQLSVL.

The rearrangement uses TRBV9 and TRBJ2-7; maybe TRBD1 (6 bases). The CDR3 totals 14 residues. The V end was cut by 3 bases, the J end by 3 bases, with 13 bases between. CDR1 is SGDLS and CDR2 is YYNGEE in the germline V gene. CDR3 amino acids: CASSATGTHYEQYF. DNA for the CDR3: TGTGCCAGCAGCGCCACCGGGACACACTACGAGCAGTACTTC.

This clone was observed a few times. In the same sample, other DNA sequences code for this CDR3. The V call is TRBV19, the J call TRBJ2-2, with D possibly TRBD2 on 5 matching bases. V dropped 4 bases and J dropped 2 bases, with 8 bases sitting between them. The CDR3 is 14 amino acids. Per the germline V gene, CDR1 is LNHDA and CDR2 is SQIVND (reference sequence). CDR3 sequence (DNA): TGTGCCAGTAGTAGCGGGTCAAACACCGGGGAGCTGTTTTTT. It specifies CASSSGSNTGELFF. Supplemented by reference TRBV19 and TRBJ2-2, the full variable domain reads DGGITQSPKYLFRKEGQNVTLSCEQNLNHDAMYWYRQDPGQGLRLIYYSQIVNDFQKGDIAEGYSVSREKKESFPLTVTSAQKNPTAFYLCASSSGSNTGELFFGEGSRLTVL.

The chain's CDR3 is CASSGPDRGSEAFF. The CDR3 coding sequence is TGTGCCAGCAGTGGCCCGGACAGGGGATCAGAAGCTTTCTTT. This chain links TRBV6-6 with TRBJ1-1; 9 bases are a match to TRBD1. CDR3 length equals 14 residues. The V gene end was trimmed by 5 bases and the J gene end by 8 bases; junction bases not matched to a gene: 9. Germline lookup yields CDR1 MNHNY and CDR2 SVGAGI (reference sequence).

This sequence joins TRBV10-3 and TRBJ1-3; 10 positions agree with TRBD1. The CDR3 extends over 18 amino acids. With 10 bases clipped from V and 2 bases from J, the junction kept 17 bases outside the gene matches. Germline CDR1 ENHRY, CDR2 SYGVKD. CDR3 DNA sequence: TGTGCCAGCCGGACAGGGGGACCCCTGGCCTACACTGGAAACACCATATATTTT. Protein product: CASRTGGPLAYTGNTIYF.

The chain employs TRBV28 and TRBJ2-7; D is perhaps TRBD1 (6 bases). Trimming cost V 9 bases and J 3 bases, with 15 bases left between them. The CDR3 has 13 amino acids. Germline-derived CDR1 and CDR2 are MDHEN and SYDVKM. CDR3 residues: CASGTGSLYEQYF. CDR3 DNA: TGTGCCAGTGGAACAGGGAGCCTCTACGAGCAGTACTTC.

The V and J genes are TRBV7-8 and TRBJ1-4; D gene ambiguous. CDR3 length equals 15 residues. Germline V gene sequence: CDR1 SGHVS, CDR2 FQNEAQ. Trimming took off 3 bases at V and 4 bases at J, with 12 bases between the two ends. This CDR3 is CASSFNGFLNEKLFF. The CDR3 region has the DNA TGTGCCAGCAGCTTCAACGGCTTCCTTAATGAAAAACTGTTTTTT.

This clone is labeled medium-sized (0.01 to 0.1%). The genes are TRBV4-1 and TRBJ2-7; possible D gene TRBD1, 6 bases. This CDR3 has 14 residues. Germline CDR1 reads MGHRA; CDR2 reads YSYEKL. Trimming left V 4 bases short and J 0 bases short, with 10 bases between. The CDR3 nucleotides are TGCGCCAGCAGCCCAGCACAGGGCTCCTACGAGCAGTACTTC. This codes for CASSPAQGSYEQYF.

This clone was recorded only once. The rearrangement uses TRBV13 and TRBJ2-6; the match to TRBD1 covers 7 bases. With V trimmed by 5 bases and J by 1 base, 2 bases remained unmatched. The CDR3 contains 15 residues. CDR1 is PRHDT and CDR2 is FYEKMQ in the germline V gene (reference sequence). CDR3 nucleotide sequence: TGTGCCAGCAGCCTCAGGGGGTCTGGGGCCAACGTCCTGACTTTC. Protein product: CASSLRGSGANVLTF.

This clone was counted a few times. This chain uses TRBV25-1 with TRBJ2-7, with D uncertain. The germline V gene has CDR1 MGHDK and CDR2 SYGVNS. The germline V and J ends were trimmed by 6 bases and 6 bases, with 9 bases remaining between them. The CDR3 is 11 amino acids. CDR3 nucleotides: TGTGCCAGCAGACATGCCCGCGAGCAGTACTTC. It specifies CASRHAREQYF.

J is TRBJ2-5 and V is TRBV7-9; a weak D match, TRBD1 (6 bases). The J call may not be correct, given that the DNA end is closer to TRBJ2-7. The CDR3 runs to 12 residues. Germline loops: CDR1 SEHNR, CDR2 FQNEAQ (reference sequence). The CDR3 nucleotides read TGTGCCAGCGGGACACAAGAGTACGAGCAGTACTTC. Translation gives CASGTQEYEQYF.

The chain employs TRBV6-1 and TRBJ2-5; D ambiguous. The CDR3 covers 11 residues. The ends were cut back, 6 bases at V and 3 bases at J, with 5 bases in the middle. Germline assignment: CDR1 MNHNS and CDR2 SASEGT. The CDR3 DNA reads as TGTGCCAGCAGGAGAGAAGAGACCCAGTACTTC. This codes for CASRREETQYF.

In its sample, this clone is medium-sized. The V gene is TRBV27, the J gene TRBJ1-5; possible D gene TRBD1, 6 bases. Deletions cut 3 bases from V and 5 bases from J, with 11 bases between. Germline values: CDR1 MNHEY, CDR2 SMNVEV (reference sequence). CDR3 length: 14 residues. This CDR3 reads CASSLSAGDQPQHF. The CDR3 nucleotides are TGTGCCAGCAGTTTGTCGGCAGGGGATCAGCCCCAGCATTTT.

The CDR3 loop is CASRQGATEAFF. CDR3 sequence (DNA): TGCGCCAGCAGACAGGGGGCCACTGAAGCTTTCTTT. The rearrangement joins TRBV5-1 to TRBJ1-1; TRBD1 agrees at 9 bases. The CDR3 contains 12 residues. V gave up 5 bases and J gave up 4 bases; unmatched junction bases: 0. The V gene's germline CDR1 is SGHRS and CDR2 YFSETQ.

The V gene is TRBV7-9, the J gene TRBJ1-1, with unresolved D. Between the trimmed V and J ends, which lost 2 bases and 5 bases, there was a span of 9 bases. The CDR3 runs to 13 residues. CDR1 and CDR2 (germline): SEHNR, FQNEAQ (reference sequence). The CDR3 DNA reads TGTGCCAGCAGCTTATCGGTGGAAACTGAAGCTTTCTTT. It encodes CASSLSVETEAFF.

This clone appeared a single time. The chain has TRBV7-2 and TRBJ2-7; 10 nucleotides agree with TRBD2. In germline, CDR1 is SGHTA, CDR2 FQGNSA. The CDR3 totals 15 residues. Unmatched junction bases numbered 8, after V lost 6 bases and J lost 3 bases. CDR3 sequence reads: CASSLTGTSVYEQYF. The CDR3 DNA is TGTGCCAGCAGTTTAACCGGGACTAGCGTCTACGAGCAGTACTTC.